This T cell receptor beta chain was observed in a study of CD8 T cells in Susac syndrome. FACS enriched CD8+ TEMRA cells, while bulk CD8+ and CD4+ were negatively isolated. This CDR3 contains 15 residues. V lost 2 bases and J 1 base, leaving 13 bases between the germline ends. Germline V CDR1 and CDR2: SQVTM, ANQGSEA. RNA was extracted with the RNeasy kit, and a quantity of about 0.45 to 1 ug was reverse transcribed using random hexamers. TCRdb re-derived calls from the immunoSEQ multiplex PCR reads in MiXCR, one entry per CDR3 protein. The sample shows tens of thousands of distinct CDR3 sequences, 95% to 96% of them seen only once.

Sequencing was carried out using CD8+ T cells from PBMCs. The sequence came from a human donor with Susac syndrome. V gene TRBV29-1 combines with J gene TRBJ2-3; D possibly corresponds to TRBD1 (5 bases). The CDR3 bases are TGCAGCGTTGAAAGCAGGGCCTTACGCACAGATACGCAGTATTTT. It specifies CSVESRALRTDTQYF.